This TCR beta chain was recovered during a study of blood T cell repertoires in COVID-19. On the study more broadly: There were acute and convalescent COVID-19 samples, and they came from the United States, Italy and Spain.

Trimming took off 2 bases at V and 0 bases at J, with 13 bases between the two ends. Germline values: CDR1 MNHNS, CDR2 SASEGT. The CDR3 totals 17 residues. Authors' processing steps: The assay estimated nucleated cells by amplifying reference gene primers. Clones were read by immunoSEQ multiplex PCR, and TCRdb kept only the in-frame ones, dropping some. The V and J calls and clone size come from that table; D and trimming were worked out from the DNA. The sample comprises about 210,000 clones, about 89% of which are singletons, and 4% to 6% rests with the top ten. This TCR was sampled from a woman in her forties with acute or convalescent COVID-19. V usage is TRBV6-1 and J usage is TRBJ1-4, with unresolved D. The sequencing input was peripheral blood. The CDR3 protein is CASSEFDTAATNEKLFF. The CDR3 DNA follows: TGTGCCAGCAGTGAATTCGACACTGCTGCAACTAATGAAAAACTGTTTTTT.